The following is a T cell receptor beta chain sequence with its context. These data originate in a study of shared clonotypes between healthy human individuals. Profiling relied on immunoSEQ multiplex PCR, and the TCRdb table lists in-frame clones only, not all of them. The sample gives about 1.1 million clones, 60% to 85% of which show up once; almost 0.9% is in the top ten. Between the trimmed V and J ends, which lost 4 bases and 8 bases, there was a span of 8 bases. Germline V gene lookup returns CDR1 SGHVS and CDR2 FNYEAQ. This CDR3 has 11 amino acids. The V call is TRBV7-6, the J call TRBJ1-1; D not resolved. This TCR was recovered from a man aged 18 to 30 in good health. Some clones in this sample may be carry-over from other donors' samples. The sequencing input was memory CD4+ T cells from PBMCs. The subset here: CD45RA-negative fraction. CDR3 nucleotides: TGTGCCAGCAGCTCTTGGGAAGAAGCTTTCTTT. It codes for CASSSWEEAFF.